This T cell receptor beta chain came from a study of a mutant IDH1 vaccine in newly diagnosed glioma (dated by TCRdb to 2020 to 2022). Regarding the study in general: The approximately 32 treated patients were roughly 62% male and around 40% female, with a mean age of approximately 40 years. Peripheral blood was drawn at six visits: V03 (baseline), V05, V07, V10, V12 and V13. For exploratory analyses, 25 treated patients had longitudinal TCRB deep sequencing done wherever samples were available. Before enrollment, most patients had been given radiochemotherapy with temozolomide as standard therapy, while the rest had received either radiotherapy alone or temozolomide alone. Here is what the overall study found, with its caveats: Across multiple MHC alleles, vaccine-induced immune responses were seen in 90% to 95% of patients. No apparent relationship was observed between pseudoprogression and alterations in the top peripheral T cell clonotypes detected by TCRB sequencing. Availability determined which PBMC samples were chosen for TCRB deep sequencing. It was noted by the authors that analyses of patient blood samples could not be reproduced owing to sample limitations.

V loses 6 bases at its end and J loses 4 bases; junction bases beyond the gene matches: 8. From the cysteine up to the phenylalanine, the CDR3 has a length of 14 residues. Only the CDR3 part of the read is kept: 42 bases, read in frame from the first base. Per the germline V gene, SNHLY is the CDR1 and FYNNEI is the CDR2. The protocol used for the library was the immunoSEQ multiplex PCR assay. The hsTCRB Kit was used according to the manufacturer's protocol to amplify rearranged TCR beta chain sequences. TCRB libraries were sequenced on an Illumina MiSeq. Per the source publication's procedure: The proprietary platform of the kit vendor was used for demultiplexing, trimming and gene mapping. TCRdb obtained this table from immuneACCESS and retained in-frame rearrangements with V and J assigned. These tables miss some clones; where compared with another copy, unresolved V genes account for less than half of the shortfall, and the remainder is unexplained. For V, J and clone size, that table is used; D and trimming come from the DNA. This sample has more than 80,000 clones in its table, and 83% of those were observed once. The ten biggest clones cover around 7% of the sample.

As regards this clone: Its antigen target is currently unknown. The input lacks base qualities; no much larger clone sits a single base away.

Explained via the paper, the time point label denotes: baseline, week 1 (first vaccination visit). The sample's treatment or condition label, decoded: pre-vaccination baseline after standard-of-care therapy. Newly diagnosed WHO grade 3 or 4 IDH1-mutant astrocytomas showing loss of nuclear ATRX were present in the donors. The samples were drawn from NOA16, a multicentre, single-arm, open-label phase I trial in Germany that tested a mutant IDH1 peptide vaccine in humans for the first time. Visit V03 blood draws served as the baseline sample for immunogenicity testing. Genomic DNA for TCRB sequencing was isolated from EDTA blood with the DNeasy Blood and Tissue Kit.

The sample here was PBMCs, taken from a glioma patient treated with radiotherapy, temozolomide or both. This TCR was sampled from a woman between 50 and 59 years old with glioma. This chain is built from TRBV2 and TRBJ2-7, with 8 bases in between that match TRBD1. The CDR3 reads CASSRDRLTYEQYF. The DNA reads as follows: TGTGCCAGCAGCCGGGACAGGTTAACTTACGAGCAGTACTTC.